The TCR beta chain under discussion was sequenced for a study of T cell responses to AZD1222 COVID-19 vaccine. CDR3 length: 15 amino acids. CDR1 is MNHNY and CDR2 is SVGAGI in the germline V gene (reference sequence). V shed 2 bases and J shed 4 bases, with 11 bases lying between them. Here immunoSEQ multiplex PCR was the method, and the copy in TCRdb shows in-frame clones only, minus some. The profile covers 150,000 to 200,000 clones, with around 90% appearing a single time and 1.5% to 2% taken by the ten largest. Here the sequenced sample was peripheral blood, taken on day 0 of AZD1222 vaccination. V and J are TRBV6-6 and TRBJ1-4, with D perhaps TRBD1 (6 bases). This clonotype was obtained from an adult in good health. This chain's CDR3 is CASSYGQQVNEKLFF. The CDR3 bases are TGTGCCAGCAGTTACGGACAGCAGGTTAATGAAAAACTGTTTTTT.